This T cell receptor (beta chain) was identified during a study of blood T cell repertoires in COVID-19. Study-level background: Samples of COVID-19 (acute and convalescent) were obtained from the United States, Italy and Spain. T cells, B-cell-depleted T cells, or PBMCs supplied cDNA or gDNA.

In the authors' methods: Nucleated cell counts were estimated from reference gene primer amplification. Method: immunoSEQ multiplex PCR; TCRdb's copy keeps in-frame clones and lacks some. The V and J calls and clone size are taken from that table; D and trimming were inferred from the DNA. The repertoire holds 200,000 to 250,000 clones, about 90% seen once, with 1.5% in the top ten. Between the trimmed V and J ends, which lost 1 base and 4 bases, there was a span of 10 bases. There are 14 residues in the CDR3. The germline V gene has CDR1 SGHDN and CDR2 FVKESK. The material sequenced was peripheral blood. The chain uses TRBV14 and TRBJ1-1; D is unclear. The clonotype was recovered from a young man with active or convalescent COVID-19. The CDR3 loop is CASSQVDRGTEAFF. In DNA, the CDR3 is TGTGCCAGCAGCCAAGTCGACCGGGGCACTGAAGCTTTCTTT.